The rows below give T cell receptor beta chains drawn from one sample of a study of cytomegalovirus exposure and HLA in healthy donors. Using immunoSEQ multiplex PCR, the repertoire was profiled, and TCRdb retains in-frame clones only, with some absent. The sample carries over 200,000 clones, more than 75% recorded once. Input material: PBMCs. The source of these receptors is a male donor in good health and CMV-seronegative. CDR3s include the opening cysteine and the closing phenylalanine or tryptophan. The D gene is left open where the match is weak. A row's size may be missing; if present it is once, few, many or a size class.

abundance | j_gene | d_gene | v_gene | CDR3aa | CDR3nt
. | TRBJ1-6 | . | TRBV21-1 | CASSKWSRGRDNSPLHF | TGTGCCAGCAGCAAATGGAGCAGGGGGCGCGATAATTCACCCCTCCACTTT
. | TRBJ2-7 | TRBD1 | TRBV19 | CASSSPGQGAYEQYF | TGTGCCAGTAGTTCGCCGGGACAGGGAGCCTACGAGCAGTACTTC
. | TRBJ1-2 | TRBD1 | TRBV27 | CASSPFRGQGALVLYGYTF | TGTGCCAGCAGTCCCTTTAGGGGACAGGGGGCGCTTGTTCTCTATGGCTACACCTTC
. | TRBJ2-4 | . | TRBV4-1 | CASSQGQGGLKNIQYF | TGCGCCAGCAGCCAAGGGCAGGGAGGACTCAAAAACATTCAGTACTTC
. | TRBJ1-4 | . | TRBV7-9 | CASSWTSTNEKLFF | TGTGCCAGCAGCTGGACATCAACTAATGAAAAACTGTTTTTT
few | TRBJ2-2 | TRBD1 | TRBV10-2 | CASGTTGDTGELFF | TGCGCCAGCGGGACGACAGGGGACACCGGGGAGCTGTTTTTT
. | TRBJ1-2 | . | TRBV18 | CASSPDTDYGYTF | TGTGCCAGCTCACCAGACACCGACTATGGCTACACCTTC
. | TRBJ2-1 | . | TRBV10-3 | CAIMGGSIGEQFF | TGTGCCATCATGGGGGGTTCGATTGGGGAGCAGTTCTTC
. | TRBJ2-7 | TRBD1 | TRBV2 | CASMSDRGIYEQYF | TGTGCCAGCATGTCAGACAGGGGAATCTACGAGCAGTACTTC
. | TRBJ2-2 | TRBD2 | TRBV5-4 | CASRGTSGRNRNTGELFF | TGTGCCAGCAGGGGGACTAGCGGGAGGAATAGGAACACCGGGGAGCTGTTTTTT
. | TRBJ2-1 | TRBD2 | TRBV7-3 | CASSPLAGGLHEQFF | TGTGCCAGCAGCCCACTAGCGGGAGGGCTGCATGAGCAGTTCTTC
. | TRBJ2-3 | TRBD1 | TRBV12-5 | CASGIGQGPDTQYF | TGTGCTAGTGGAATAGGACAGGGGCCAGATACGCAGTATTTT
. | TRBJ1-6 | . | TRBV7-2 | CASSYPQGLYNSPLHF | TGTGCCAGCAGCTACCCCCAGGGTCTATATAATTCACCCCTCCACTTT
. | TRBJ2-5 | TRBD2 | TRBV29-1 | CSAQRDLQETQYF | TGCAGCGCTCAGCGGGACCTCCAAGAGACCCAGTACTTC
once | TRBJ1-2 | TRBD1 | TRBV28 | CASSNRGQGMFGYTF | TGTGCCAGCAGTAATAGGGGACAGGGAATGTTTGGCTACACCTTC
few | TRBJ2-2 | . | TRBV7-6 | CASSLGGSGGLGTGELFF | TGTGCCAGCAGCTTGGGAGGTTCCGGTGGACTGGGGACCGGGGAGCTGTTTTTT
. | TRBJ2-3 | TRBD2 | TRBV4-1 | CASSQLRGLAGATDTQYF | TGCGCCAGCAGCCAACTCCGAGGGCTAGCGGGAGCTACAGATACGCAGTATTTT
once | TRBJ2-7 | . | TRBV2 | CASGGTPPSYEQYF | TGTGCCAGCGGCGGGACTCCACCCTCCTACGAGCAGTACTTC
. | TRBJ1-1 | . | TRBV7-9 | CASSLGVGGGDTEAFF | TGTGCCAGCAGCTTAGGGGTCGGGGGGGGTGACACTGAAGCTTTCTTT
. | TRBJ1-5 | . | TRBV30 | CAWSVASNQPQHF | TGTGCCTGGAGTGTAGCCAGCAATCAGCCCCAGCATTTT
few | TRBJ2-7 | . | TRBV6-1 | CASSERQGTEQYF | TGTGCCAGCAGTGAACGGCAGGGAACCGAGCAGTACTTC
. | TRBJ1-1 | . | TRBV28 | CASNQGRNTEAFF | TGTGCCAGCAATCAGGGTAGGAACACTGAAGCTTTCTTT
. | TRBJ2-1 | TRBD1 | TRBV2 | CASTLQGAGEQFF | TGTGCCAGCACGCTACAGGGGGCGGGTGAGCAGTTCTTC
. | TRBJ2-7 | TRBD2 | TRBV27 | CASQGTSGPYEQYF | TGTGCCAGCCAAGGGACTAGCGGACCCTACGAGCAGTACTTC
. | TRBJ2-6 | . | TRBV28 | CASSPGGTNVLTF | TGTGCCAGCAGTCCAGGGGGGACCAACGTCCTGACTTTC
. | TRBJ1-1 | . | TRBV5-1 | CASSVGLLGGTEAFF | TGCGCCAGCAGCGTGGGACTCCTCGGAGGGACTGAAGCTTTCTTT
. | TRBJ2-5 | TRBD2 | TRBV19 | CASATLAGGETQYF | TGTGCCAGTGCCACCCTAGCGGGCGGAGAGACCCAGTACTTC
. | TRBJ2-7 | TRBD2 | TRBV6-5 | CASSYPMTSGDYEQYF | TGTGCCAGCAGTTACCCAATGACTAGCGGGGACTACGAGCAGTACTTC
once | TRBJ2-1 | TRBD2 | TRBV7-3 | CASSLNGVAGGLYNEQFF | TGTGCCAGCAGCTTAAATGGGGTAGCGGGAGGGCTTTACAATGAGCAGTTCTTC
. | TRBJ2-1 | TRBD2 | TRBV10-3 | CAISDPVGGGSYNEQFF | TGTGCCATCAGTGACCCAGTAGGCGGGGGCTCCTACAATGAGCAGTTCTTC
few | TRBJ1-1 | . | TRBV6-5 | CASTLNSGNTEAFF | TGTGCCAGCACGTTGAACTCAGGGAACACTGAAGCTTTCTTT
few | TRBJ1-2 | TRBD1 | TRBV6-5 | CASSDRGRGYGYTF | TGTGCCAGCAGTGACAGGGGAAGGGGCTATGGCTACACCTTC
. | TRBJ2-7 | . | TRBV6-1 | CASSEGRDYEQYF | TGTGCCAGCAGTGAAGGCAGGGACTACGAGCAGTACTTC
. | TRBJ2-7 | TRBD1 | TRBV5-1 | CASSWGQTVAEQYF | TGCGCCAGCAGCTGGGGACAGACCGTGGCCGAGCAGTACTTC
. | TRBJ1-1 | TRBD1 | TRBV11-2 | CASRTGGTVATEAFF | TGTGCCAGCCGGACAGGGGGTACGGTAGCGACTGAAGCTTTCTTT
. | TRBJ1-3 | . | TRBV5-6 | CASSLGGSSGNTIYF | TGTGCCAGCAGCTTGGGAGGAAGCTCTGGAAACACCATATATTTT
. | TRBJ2-7 | . | TRBV30 | CAWSVLSPLGEQYF | TGTGCCTGGAGTGTACTCTCCCCACTCGGGGAGCAGTACTTC
. | TRBJ2-3 | TRBD2 | TRBV9 | CASSVIAGRTDTQYF | TGTGCCAGCAGCGTAATAGCGGGCCGGACAGATACGCAGTATTTT
few | TRBJ1-2 | . | TRBV10-2 | CAIHREGGYTF | TGCGCCATTCATCGAGAGGGTGGCTACACCTTC
once | TRBJ2-3 | . | TRBV5-1 | CASSLVNRAGSTDTQYF | TGCGCCAGCAGCTTGGTTAATCGGGCGGGTAGCACAGATACGCAGTATTTT